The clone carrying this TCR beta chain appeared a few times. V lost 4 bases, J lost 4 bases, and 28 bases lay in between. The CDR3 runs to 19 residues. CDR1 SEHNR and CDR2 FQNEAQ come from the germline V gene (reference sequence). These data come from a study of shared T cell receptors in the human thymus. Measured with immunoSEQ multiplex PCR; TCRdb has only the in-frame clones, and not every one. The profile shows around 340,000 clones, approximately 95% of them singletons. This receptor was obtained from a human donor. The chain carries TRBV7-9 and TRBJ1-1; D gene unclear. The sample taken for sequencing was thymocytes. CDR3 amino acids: CASSYLYRTTKVVGTEAFF. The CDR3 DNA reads TGTGCCAGCAGCTATCTCTACAGAACTACCAAAGTAGTCGGCACTGAAGCTTTCTTT.